This TCR beta chain came from a study of OX40 agonist ivuxolimab in advanced cancers. Turning to the study itself: Patients were dosed intravenously with ivuxolimab at 0.01 to 10 mg/kg every 2 weeks.

The CDR3 sequence is 17 residues long. Per germline, CDR1 SGHDT and CDR2 YYEEEE. V was pared by 2 bases and J by 3 bases, with 20 bases between. Samples of blood were obtained at baseline, on cycle 4 day 1, and on cycle 7 day 1. Produced via immunoSEQ multiplex PCR; TCRdb's table is partial and in-frame only. This sample yields about 62,000 clones, of which about 92% are seen a single time; 0.6% to 0.8% belongs to the top ten. The study's findings and limits: Patients who responded partially at 0.1-3.0 mg/kg showed clonal expansion ranking among the lowest. Relative to CD4+ cells, CD8+ T cells on average had more expanded clones.

Notes on this clone: Its antigen is unidentified.

The sequence was obtained from an adult with an advanced solid tumor such as melanoma, head and neck, liver or kidney cancer. The genes are TRBV5-6 and TRBJ1-2, with a weak D call TRBD1 (6 bases). The sequences come from CD4+ or CD8+ T cells sorted from blood, collected in a trial of the OX40 agonist ivuxolimab. CDR3 DNA: TGTGCCAGCAGCTTTCGTGGTCCAGGGGTGATTTACTATGGCTACACCTTC. It yields the protein CASSFRGPGVIYYGYTF.